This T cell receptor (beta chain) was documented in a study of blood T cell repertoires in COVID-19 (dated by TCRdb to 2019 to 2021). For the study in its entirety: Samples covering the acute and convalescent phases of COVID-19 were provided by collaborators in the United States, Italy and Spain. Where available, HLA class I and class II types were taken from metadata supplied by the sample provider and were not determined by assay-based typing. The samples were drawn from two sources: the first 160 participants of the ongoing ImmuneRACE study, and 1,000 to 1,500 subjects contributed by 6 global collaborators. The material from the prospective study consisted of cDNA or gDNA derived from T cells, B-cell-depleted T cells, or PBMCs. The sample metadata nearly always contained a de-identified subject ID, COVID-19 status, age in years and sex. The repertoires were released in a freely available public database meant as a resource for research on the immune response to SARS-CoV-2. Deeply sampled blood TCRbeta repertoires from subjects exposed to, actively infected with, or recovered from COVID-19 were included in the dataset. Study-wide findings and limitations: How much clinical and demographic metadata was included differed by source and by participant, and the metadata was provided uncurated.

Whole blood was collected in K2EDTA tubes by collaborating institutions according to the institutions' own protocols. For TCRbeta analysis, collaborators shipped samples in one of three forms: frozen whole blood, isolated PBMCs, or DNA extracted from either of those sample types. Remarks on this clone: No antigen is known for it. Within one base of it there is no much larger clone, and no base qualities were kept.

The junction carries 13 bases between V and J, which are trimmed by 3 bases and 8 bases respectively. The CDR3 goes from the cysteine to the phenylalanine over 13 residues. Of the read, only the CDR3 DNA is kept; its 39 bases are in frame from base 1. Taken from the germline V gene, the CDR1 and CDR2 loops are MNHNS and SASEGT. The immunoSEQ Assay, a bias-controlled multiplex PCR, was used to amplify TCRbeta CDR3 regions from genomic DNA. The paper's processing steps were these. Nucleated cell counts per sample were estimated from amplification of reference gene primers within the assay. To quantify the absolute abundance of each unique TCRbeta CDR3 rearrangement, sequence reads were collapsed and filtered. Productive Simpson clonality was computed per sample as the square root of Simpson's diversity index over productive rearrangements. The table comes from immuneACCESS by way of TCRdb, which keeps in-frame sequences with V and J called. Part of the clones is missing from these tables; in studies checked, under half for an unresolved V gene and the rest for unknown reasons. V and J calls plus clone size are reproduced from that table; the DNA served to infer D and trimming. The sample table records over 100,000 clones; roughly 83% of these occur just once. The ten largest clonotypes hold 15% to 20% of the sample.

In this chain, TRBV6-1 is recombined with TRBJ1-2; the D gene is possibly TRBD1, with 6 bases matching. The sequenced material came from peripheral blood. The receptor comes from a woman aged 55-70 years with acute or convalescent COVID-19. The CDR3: CASSDRGTYGYTF. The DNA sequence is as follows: TGTGCCAGCAGTGACAGGGGTACGTACGGCTACACCTTC.